This entry lists 15 T cell receptor beta chains sequenced from one sample in a study of blood T cells in healthy people across ages. Alongside a J-beta primer mix, a sample-barcoded 5' primer served in a second PCR lasting about 7 to 11 cycles. MiXCR was run by TCRdb on the 5' RACE reads, yielding one entry per CDR3 protein. The sample holds about 1.1 million distinct CDR3 sequences; around two fifths are singletons and the top ten take about an eighth. The specimen sequenced was blood. These receptors came from a man younger than 30 in good health.

In the case of this clonotype: It may be a read error: a sequence one base away is much more abundant. The chain uses TRBV10-3 and TRBJ2-1; D tentatively reads TRBD1 or TRBD2 (5 bases each). Trimming shortened V by 6 bases and J by 1 base, and 13 bases separated the two germline ends. The CDR3 spans 15 residues. Germline V CDR1 and CDR2: ENHRY, SYGVKD. CDR3 amino acids: CAIRLGRASYNEQFF. CDR3 sequence (DNA): TGTGCCATCAGGTTGGGACGAGCGTCCTACAATGAGCAGTTCTTC.

This clonotype was found a few times. The chain joins TRBV30 to TRBJ1-2; D perhaps matches TRBD1 (6 bases). Trimming pared 3 bases from V and 5 bases from J, leaving 19 bases between. CDR1 is GTSNPN, CDR2 SVGIG, per germline (reference sequence). The CDR3 is made up of 15 amino acids. CDR3 protein: CAWSLNRVGPYGYTF. The CDR3 region has the DNA TGTGCCTGGAGCCTAAACAGGGTGGGCCCTTATGGCTACACCTTC.

CDR3 nucleotide sequence: TGTGCCAGCAGGGCGTCGACAGGCCAGGGCACAGATACGCAGTATTTT. Its translation is CASRASTGQGTDTQYF. The J gene is TRBJ2-3, the V gene TRBV2, with D possibly matching TRBD1 (6 bases). V was cut by 6 bases and J by 1 base, with 17 bases left in between. This CDR3 contains 16 residues. Per germline, CDR1 SNHLY and CDR2 FYNNEI.

In this sample, this clonotype turned up many times. V is TRBV14 and J is TRBJ2-1; D unclear. Germline V gene sequence: CDR1 SGHDN, CDR2 FVKESK. The CDR3 has 13 residues. V shed 0 bases and J shed 8 bases, with 8 bases lying between them. The CDR3 loop is CASSQERADEQFF. The CDR3 DNA reads as TGTGCCAGCAGCCAAGAAAGGGCCGATGAGCAGTTCTTC.

This clonotype was seen a handful of times. The V and J genes are TRBV29-1 and TRBJ2-3; 7 nucleotides match TRBD2. V lost 3 bases to trimming and J lost 3 bases; unmatched junction nucleotides: 12. The CDR3 consists of 16 residues. Germline assignment: CDR1 SQVTM and CDR2 ANQGSEA. The CDR3 nucleotides read TGCAGCGTTGATAAAGTGGCGGGGGAGGGGACAGATACGCAGTATTTT. It encodes CSVDKVAGEGTDTQYF.

This clonotype was seen only a few times. The CDR3 DNA follows: TGCAGTGCTAGAGATATAGCGGGACAGGGCTATCAGCCCCAGCATTTT. It specifies CSARDIAGQGYQPQHF. This chain connects TRBV20-1 to TRBJ1-5; 9 positions match TRBD1. After removal of 0 bases from V and 5 bases from J, the junction contained 8 bases not matched to a gene. CDR1 is DFQATT and CDR2 is SNEGSKA in the germline V gene (reference sequence). CDR3 length: 16 amino acids.

This clonotype has more than one count but fewer than ten. The chain links TRBV18 to TRBJ2-3; TRBD1 matches 8 bases. V lost 5 bases and J lost 1; bases outside the gene matches: 8. The CDR3 length is 16 residues. CDR1 and CDR2 (germline): KGHSH, LQKENI. The CDR3 DNA sequence: TGTGCCAGCTCATCCGGACAGGGTAAAGGCACAGATACGCAGTATTTT. As protein: CASSSGQGKGTDTQYF.

This clonotype was seen only a few times. The chain carries TRBV4-3 and TRBJ2-1; 8 nucleotides match TRBD1. The CDR3 runs 15 residues. V gave up 3 bases and J gave up 12 bases; unmatched junction bases: 13. Germline CDR1 is LGHNA and CDR2 is YSLEER. The CDR3 protein is CASSHNDGDRTLQFF. CDR3 DNA: TGCGCCAGCAGCCACAATGACGGGGACAGGACATTGCAGTTCTTC.

V and J are TRBV7-3 and TRBJ2-1, with D perhaps TRBD1 (5 bases). The germline V gene has CDR1 SGHTA and CDR2 FQGTGA. This CDR3 contains 14 residues. V lost 5 bases and J 5 bases, leaving 13 bases between the germline ends. The CDR3 loop is CASSPVRTNNEQFF. The CDR3 DNA sequence: TGTGCCAGCAGCCCGGTTAGGACAAACAATGAGCAGTTCTTC. Full variable domain (rest looked up from reference TRBV7-3 and TRBJ2-1): GAGVSQTPSNKVTEKGKYVELRCDPISGHTALYWYRQSLGQGPEFLIYFQGTGAADDSGLPNDRFFAVRPEGSVSTLKIQRTERGDSAVYLCASSPVRTNNEQFFGPGTRLTVL.

A few counts support this clonotype. CDR3 nucleotide sequence: TGCAGCGTTGAAGGGGGGACCTCTGGCTATGGCTACACCTTC. Amino acids: CSVEGGTSGYGYTF. This chain connects TRBV29-1 to TRBJ1-2; weak D call: TRBD1 (5 bases). From germline, CDR1 is SQVTM and CDR2 ANQGSEA. The V end lost 1 base, the J end lost 4 bases, and 13 bases lay between the germline ends. This CDR3 contains 14 residues. The full variable domain, its missing parts supplied by reference TRBV29-1 and TRBJ1-2, is SAVISQKPSRDICQRGTSLTIQCQVDSQVTMMFWYRQQPGQSLTLIATANQGSEATYESGFVIDKFPISRPNLTFSTLTVSNMSPEDSSIYLCSVEGGTSGYGYTFGSGTRLTVV.

CDR3 loop: CASSIGMRPDTQYF. The CDR3 DNA is TGTGCCAGCAGTATTGGGATGAGGCCAGATACGCAGTATTTT. This chain connects TRBV12-3 or TRBV12-4 to TRBJ2-3; no firm D call. The CDR3 extends over 14 amino acids. The ends were cut back, 5 bases at V and 4 bases at J, with 13 bases in the middle.

The CDR3 DNA sequence: TGTGCCAGCAGTGAATATATTCGTTCTACAGAGGAAGAAAAACTGTTTTTT. Translation: CASSEYIRSTEEEKLFF. The gene calls are TRBV25-1 and TRBJ1-4; D is uncertain. The CDR3 totals 17 residues. Per the germline V gene, CDR1 is MGHDK and CDR2 is SYGVNS. The germline V and J ends were trimmed by 0 bases and 8 bases, with 19 bases remaining between them.

This clonotype was seen a handful of times. The chain recombines TRBV28 with TRBJ1-4; D is uncertain. The CDR3 runs 15 residues. V was trimmed by 6 bases and J by 0 bases, leaving 11 bases between them. Germline CDR1 MDHEN, CDR2 SYDVKM. The CDR3 sequence: CASSYGSSTNEKLFF. CDR3 in DNA: TGTGCCAGCAGCTATGGGAGCTCAACTAATGAAAAACTGTTTTTT.

This clonotype has more than one count but fewer than ten. The V call is TRBV9, the J call TRBJ2-3; D is undetermined. The CDR3 runs to 13 residues. Germline V gene lookup returns CDR1 SGDLS and CDR2 YYNGEE. V shed 4 bases and J shed 2 bases, with 8 bases lying between them. CDR3 sequence reads: CASSPPITDTQYF. For the CDR3, the DNA is TGTGCCAGCAGCCCCCCGATCACAGATACGCAGTATTTT.

The V gene is TRBV7-2, the J gene TRBJ2-5; TRBD2 is a possible D gene (5 bases). With 4 bases removed from V and 11 bases from J, the gap between germline ends came to 20 bases. The CDR3 contains 14 residues. Looked up from germline, CDR1 is SGHTA and CDR2 is FQGNSA. The CDR3 DNA follows: TGTGCCAGCAGCTCGCGGGCTGATGCCAATGAGCAGTACTTC. Its translation is CASSSRADANEQYF.